This T cell receptor (beta chain) originates from a study of Ad26.COV2.S vaccination and SARS-CoV-2 variants. Overall study results and limits: Similar non-spike TCR breadth was observed in recipients of vaccine and of placebo.

To note about this clone: Its specificity is not known.

Generated by immunoSEQ multiplex PCR, the TCRdb table keeps only in-frame clones and is missing some. The table records fewer than 800,000 clones, roughly 90% of them present only once. Specified treatment: 15 to 20 received Ad26.COV2.S at low or high dose, single or two shots; about 5 received placebo; per-sample allocation not given. Repertoires come from day 63 after the first vaccine or placebo injection. The study used a vaccine consisting of an Ad26 vector that expressed Wuhan-strain SARS-CoV-2 spike. This sample comprised peripheral blood, obtained in a trial of Ad26.COV2.S vaccine versus placebo. The source is a person aged 18-60 years who received the Ad26.COV2.S COVID-19 vaccine or a placebo.

CDR3 in DNA: TGTGCCAGCAGCGTAGGACACCTGAACACTGAAGCTTTCTTT. Translated: CASSVGHLNTEAFF. The chain recombines TRBV9 with TRBJ1-1, with D unresolved. Germline V gene sequence: CDR1 SGDLS, CDR2 YYNGEE. The CDR3 contains 14 residues. The germline V and J ends were trimmed by 0 bases and 0 bases, with 6 bases remaining between them.